This T cell receptor (beta chain) originates from a study of blood T cells in healthy people across ages. General study points: Per-million-T-cell TCR beta diversity fell roughly linearly with age. Estimated diversity that came from one million T cells was considered an underestimate. Among long-lived donors, naive CD4+ cells were more numerous and diversity higher than in aged donors.

Looked up from germline, CDR1 is DFQATT and CDR2 is SNEGSKA (reference sequence). This CDR3 spans 12 amino acids. The V end was cut by 2 bases, the J end by 3 bases, with 6 bases between. Concerning this clonotype: Its antigen remains unknown.

The use of a sample-barcoded 5' primer and a J-beta primer mix characterized a second PCR of roughly 6 to 11 cycles. Tags on each cDNA molecule came from a template-switch adaptor with 12 random nucleotides. TCRdb independently ran MiXCR on the 5' RACE reads; one entry per CDR3 protein. The repertoire has some 800,000 distinct CDR3 sequences, around two fifths of them found once; the top ten carry about 19%. The material sequenced was blood. The TCR comes from a man aged 55 to 70 in good health. The V and J genes are TRBV20-1 and TRBJ2-3; unclear D gene. Written as DNA, the CDR3 is TGCAGTGCTAGAATTCCAACAGATACGCAGTATTTT. Translated: CSARIPTDTQYF.